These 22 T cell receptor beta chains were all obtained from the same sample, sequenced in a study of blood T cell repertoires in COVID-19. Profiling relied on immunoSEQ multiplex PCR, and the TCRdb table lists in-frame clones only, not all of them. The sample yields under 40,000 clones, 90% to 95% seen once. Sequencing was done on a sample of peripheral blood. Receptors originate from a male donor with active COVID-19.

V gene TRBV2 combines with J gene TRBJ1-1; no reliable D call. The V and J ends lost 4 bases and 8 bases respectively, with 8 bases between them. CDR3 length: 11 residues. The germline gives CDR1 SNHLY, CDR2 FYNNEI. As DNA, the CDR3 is TGTGCCAGCAGTGCTATCAGGGAAGCTTTCTTT. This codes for CASSAIREAFF.

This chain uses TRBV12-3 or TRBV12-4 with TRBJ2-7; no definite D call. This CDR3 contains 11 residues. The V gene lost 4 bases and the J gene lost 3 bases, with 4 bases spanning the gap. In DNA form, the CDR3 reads TGTGCCAGCAGTTCCTACTACGAGCAGTACTTC. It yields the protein CASSSYYEQYF.

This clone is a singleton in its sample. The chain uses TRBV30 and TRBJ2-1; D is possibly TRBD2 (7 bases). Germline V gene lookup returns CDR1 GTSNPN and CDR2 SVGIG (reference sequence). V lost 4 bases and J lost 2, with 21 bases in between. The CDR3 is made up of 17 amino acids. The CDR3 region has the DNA TGTGCCTGGAACCTCGGGTGGGGGGGGGCCCCCTACAATGAGCAGTTCTTC. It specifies CAWNLGWGGAPYNEQFF.

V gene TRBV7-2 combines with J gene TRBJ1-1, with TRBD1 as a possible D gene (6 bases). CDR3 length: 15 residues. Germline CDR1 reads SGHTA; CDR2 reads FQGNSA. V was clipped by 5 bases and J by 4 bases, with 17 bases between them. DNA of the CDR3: TGTGCCAGCAGCCCAACAGGGTTTGGGAGCACTGAAGCTTTCTTT. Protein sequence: CASSPTGFGSTEAFF.

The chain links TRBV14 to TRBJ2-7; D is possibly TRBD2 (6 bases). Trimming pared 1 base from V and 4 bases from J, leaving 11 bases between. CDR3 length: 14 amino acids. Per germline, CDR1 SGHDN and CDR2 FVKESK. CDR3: CASSQGLGLYEQYF. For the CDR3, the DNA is TGTGCCAGCAGCCAAGGACTAGGACTTTACGAGCAGTACTTC.

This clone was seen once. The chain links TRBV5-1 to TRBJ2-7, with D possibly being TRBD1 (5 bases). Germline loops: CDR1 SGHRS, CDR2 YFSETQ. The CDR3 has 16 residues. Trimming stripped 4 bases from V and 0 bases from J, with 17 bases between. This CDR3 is CASSGGQRLSSYEQYF. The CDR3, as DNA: TGCGCCAGCAGCGGCGGACAACGATTGAGCTCCTACGAGCAGTACTTC.

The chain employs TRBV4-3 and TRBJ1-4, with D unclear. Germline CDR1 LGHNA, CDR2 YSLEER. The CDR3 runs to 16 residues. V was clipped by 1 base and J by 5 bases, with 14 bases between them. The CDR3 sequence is CASSQGVTGKNEKLFF. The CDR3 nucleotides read TGCGCCAGCAGCCAAGGCGTAACGGGGAAGAATGAAAAACTGTTTTTT.

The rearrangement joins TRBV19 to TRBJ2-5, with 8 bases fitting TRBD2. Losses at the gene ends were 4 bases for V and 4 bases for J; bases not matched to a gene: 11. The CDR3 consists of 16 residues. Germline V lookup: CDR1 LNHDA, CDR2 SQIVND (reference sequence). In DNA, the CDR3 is TGTGCCAGTAGTAAGGGACGGCCGGGGGGGCTAGAGACCCAGTACTTC. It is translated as CASSKGRPGGLETQYF.

The CDR3: CASSLAGNYEQYF. In nucleotides, the CDR3 is TGTGCCAGCAGCTTGGCCGGGAACTACGAGCAGTACTTC. V and J are TRBV5-4 and TRBJ2-7, with a possible D match to TRBD2 (5 bases). This CDR3 region has 13 residues. The germline gives CDR1 SGHNT, CDR2 YYREEE (reference sequence). V shed 0 bases and J shed 3 bases, with 7 bases lying between them. The full variable domain, with the rest looked up from reference TRBV5-4 and TRBJ2-7, is ETGVTQSPTHLIKTRGQQVTLRCSSQSGHNTVSWYQQALGQGPQFIFQYYREEENGRGNFPPRFSGLQFPNYSSELNVNALELDDSALYLCASSLAGNYEQYFGPGTRLTVT.

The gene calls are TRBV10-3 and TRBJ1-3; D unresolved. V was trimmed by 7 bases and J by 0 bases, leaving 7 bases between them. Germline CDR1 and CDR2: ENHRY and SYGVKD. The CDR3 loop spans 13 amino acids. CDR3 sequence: CAIMRDSGNTIYF. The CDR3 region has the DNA TGTGCCATCATGAGGGACTCTGGAAACACCATATATTTT.

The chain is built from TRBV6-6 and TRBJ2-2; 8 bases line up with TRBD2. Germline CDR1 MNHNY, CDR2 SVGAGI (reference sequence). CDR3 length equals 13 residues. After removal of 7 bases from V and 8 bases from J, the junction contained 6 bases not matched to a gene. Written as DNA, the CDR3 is TGTGCCAGCACCCGGGGGGGCCAGGGGGAGCTGTTTTTT. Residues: CASTRGGQGELFF.

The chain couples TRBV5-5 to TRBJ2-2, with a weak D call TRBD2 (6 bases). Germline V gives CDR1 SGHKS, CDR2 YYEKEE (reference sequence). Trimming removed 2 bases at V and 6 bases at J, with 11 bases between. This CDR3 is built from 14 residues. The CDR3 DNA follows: TGTGCCAGCAGCTTAGTAACGGGGGCCGGGGAGCTGTTTTTT. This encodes CASSLVTGAGELFF. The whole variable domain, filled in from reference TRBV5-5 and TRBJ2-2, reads DAGVTQSPTHLIKTRGQQVTLRCSPISGHKSVSWYQQVLGQGPQFIFQYYEKEERGRGNFPDRFSARQFPNYSSELNVNALLLGDSALYLCASSLVTGAGELFFGEGSRLTVL.

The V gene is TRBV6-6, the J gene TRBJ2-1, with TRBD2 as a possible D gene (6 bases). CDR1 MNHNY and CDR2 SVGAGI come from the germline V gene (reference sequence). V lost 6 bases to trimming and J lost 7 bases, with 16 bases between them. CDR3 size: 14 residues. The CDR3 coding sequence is TGTGCCAGCAGACATAGGGACTTACGGAATGAGCAGTTCTTC. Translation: CASRHRDLRNEQFF.

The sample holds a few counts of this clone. The CDR3 sequence: CASSREDYEQYF. As DNA, the CDR3 is TGTGCCAGCAGTAGGGAGGACTACGAGCAGTACTTC. The gene calls are TRBV6-2 or TRBV6-3 and TRBJ2-7, with a tentative D call TRBD2 (6 bases). CDR3 size: 12 residues. CDR1 MNHEY and CDR2 SVGEGT come from the germline V gene. V was pared by 5 bases and J by 3 bases, with 8 bases between.

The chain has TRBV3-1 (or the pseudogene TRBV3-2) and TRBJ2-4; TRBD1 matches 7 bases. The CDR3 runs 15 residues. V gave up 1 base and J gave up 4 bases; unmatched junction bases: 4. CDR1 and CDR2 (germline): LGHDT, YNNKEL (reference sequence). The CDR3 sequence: CASSQGGGVKNIQYF. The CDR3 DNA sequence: TGTGCCAGCAGCCAAGGAGGGGGCGTTAAAAACATTCAGTACTTC.

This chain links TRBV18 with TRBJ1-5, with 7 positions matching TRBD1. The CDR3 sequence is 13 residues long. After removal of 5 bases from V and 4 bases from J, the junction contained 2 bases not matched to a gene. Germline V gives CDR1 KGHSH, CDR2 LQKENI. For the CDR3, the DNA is TGTGCCAGCTCATCGGACAGGAATCAGCCCCAGCATTTT. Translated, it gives CASSSDRNQPQHF.

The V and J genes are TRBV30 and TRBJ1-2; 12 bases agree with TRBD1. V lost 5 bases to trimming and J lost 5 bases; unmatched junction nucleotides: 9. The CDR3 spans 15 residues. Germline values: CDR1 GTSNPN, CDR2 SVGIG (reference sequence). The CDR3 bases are TGTGCCTGGGGGACGGGACAGGGGGCCAAGTATGGCTACACCTTC. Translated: CAWGTGQGAKYGYTF. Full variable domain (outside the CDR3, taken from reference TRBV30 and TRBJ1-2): SQTIHQWPATLVQPVGSPLSLECTVEGTSNPNLYWYRQAAGRGLQLLFYSVGIGQISSEVPQNLSASRPQDRQFILSSKKLLLSDSGFYLCAWGTGQGAKYGYTFGSGTRLTVV.

The CDR3 here is CAWSSGGAKTQYF. The CDR3 bases are TGTGCCTGGAGCTCCGGGGGGGCAAAGACCCAGTACTTC. This chain joins TRBV30 and TRBJ2-5, with TRBD2 matching 8 bases. The CDR3 spans 13 residues. V was pared by 3 bases and J by 6 bases, with 6 bases of the junction left unmatched. Germline assignment: CDR1 GTSNPN and CDR2 SVGIG (reference sequence).

DNA for the CDR3: TGCGCCAGCAGCTTGCGAGCGGGAGCAACTAATGAAAAACTGTTTTTT. It encodes CASSLRAGATNEKLFF. The V and J genes are TRBV5-1 and TRBJ1-4, with D uncertain. V lost 1 base to trimming and J lost 0 bases, with 10 bases between them. Per the germline V gene, CDR1 is SGHRS and CDR2 is YFSETQ. This CDR3 has 16 residues.

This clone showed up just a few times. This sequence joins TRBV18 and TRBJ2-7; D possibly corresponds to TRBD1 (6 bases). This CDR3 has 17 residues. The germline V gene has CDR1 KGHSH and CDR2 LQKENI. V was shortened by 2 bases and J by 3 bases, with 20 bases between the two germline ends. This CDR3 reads CASSPKIYNVRGYEQYF. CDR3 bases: TGTGCCAGCTCACCAAAAATATATAACGTCAGGGGCTACGAGCAGTACTTC.

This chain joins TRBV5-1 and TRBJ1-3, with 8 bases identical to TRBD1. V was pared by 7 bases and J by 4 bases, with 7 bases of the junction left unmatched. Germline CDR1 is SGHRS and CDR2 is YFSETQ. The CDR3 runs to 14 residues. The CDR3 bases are TGCGCCAGCTCTACAGGGGGAGAAGGAAACACCATATATTTT. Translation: CASSTGGEGNTIYF. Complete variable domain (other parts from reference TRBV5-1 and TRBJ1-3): KAGVTQTPRYLIKTRGQQVTLSCSPISGHRSVSWYQQTPGQGLQFLFEYFSETQRNKGNFPGRFSGRQFSNSRSEMNVSTLELGDSALYLCASSTGGEGNTIYFGEGSWLTVV.

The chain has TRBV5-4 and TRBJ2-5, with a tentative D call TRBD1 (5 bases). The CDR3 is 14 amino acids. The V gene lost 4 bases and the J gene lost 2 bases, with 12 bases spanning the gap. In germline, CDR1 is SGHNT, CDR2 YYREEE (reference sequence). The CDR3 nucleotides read TGTGCCAGCAGCCCTAGACAGTTACAAGAGACCCAGTACTTC. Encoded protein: CASSPRQLQETQYF.